This passage covers 21 T cell receptor beta chains from one sample sequenced in a study of blood T cell repertoires in COVID-19. Libraries were prepared by immunoSEQ multiplex PCR; TCRdb keeps only in-frame clonotypes and omits some of them. The sample has approximately 170,000 clones; around 91% are singletons. The source material was PBMCs or T cells enriched from blood (not recorded which). All receptors derive from a woman aged 18-35 years who had recovered from COVID-19.

The chain is built from TRBV7-8 and TRBJ1-1; D uncertain. Trimming stripped 10 bases from V and 1 base from J, with 13 bases between. CDR1 SGHVS and CDR2 FQNEAQ come from the germline V gene. The CDR3 is made up of 13 amino acids. The CDR3 loop reads CATLGRTNTEAFF. The CDR3 nucleotides are TGTGCCACACTAGGACGGACGAACACTGAAGCTTTCTTT.

The chain employs TRBV2 and TRBJ2-1, with 9 bases lining up with TRBD2. The CDR3 is made up of 21 amino acids. CDR1 SNHLY and CDR2 FYNNEI come from the germline V gene. The V gene end was trimmed by 6 bases and the J gene end by 1 base; junction bases not matched to a gene: 22. DNA for the CDR3: TGTGCCAGCAGGCCCCCTGGCGGGAGGGCCCCTCCCTTCGGTTCCTACAATGAGCAGTTCTTC. This translates into CASRPPGGRAPPFGSYNEQFF.

This sequence joins TRBV4-1 and TRBJ2-3, with TRBD2 identical over 9 bases. The CDR3 runs 18 residues. Germline V gene lookup returns CDR1 MGHRA and CDR2 YSYEKL. With V trimmed by 8 bases and J by 0 bases, 15 bases remained unmatched. This chain's CDR3 is CASSPRHRSGSSTDTQYF. The DNA of the CDR3 is TGCGCCAGCTCCCCCCGGCACCGTAGCGGGAGTAGCACAGATACGCAGTATTTT.

This chain joins TRBV30 and TRBJ2-1; D unresolved. Germline V CDR1 and CDR2: GTSNPN, SVGIG (reference sequence). Deletions cut 8 bases from V and 0 bases from J, with 5 bases between. There are 11 residues in the CDR3. The CDR3 reads CARSSYNEQFF. DNA of the CDR3: TGTGCCCGTAGCTCCTACAATGAGCAGTTCTTC.

This clone was seen a handful of times. The chain carries TRBV6-5 and TRBJ2-7; 9 positions agree with TRBD2. In germline, CDR1 is MNHEY, CDR2 SVGAGI. V shed 2 bases and J 4 bases; nucleotides not matched to a gene: 6. This CDR3 has 15 amino acids. The CDR3 sequence is CASSYMAGGTYEQYF. The CDR3 DNA follows: TGTGCCAGCAGTTACATGGCGGGAGGGACTTACGAGCAGTACTTC.

The chain has TRBV4-1 and TRBJ1-1; D is unresolved. This CDR3 has 16 residues. The V end lost 0 bases, the J end lost 1 base, and 12 bases lay between the germline ends. The germline CDR1 and CDR2 sequences are MGHRA and YSYEKL. The CDR3 loop is CASSQDSAVANTEAFF. The DNA for the CDR3 is TGCGCCAGCAGCCAAGATTCTGCGGTGGCGAACACTGAAGCTTTCTTT.

This chain joins TRBV28 and TRBJ2-2, with a tentative D call TRBD1 (5 bases). The CDR3 spans 18 residues. Looked up from germline, CDR1 is MDHEN and CDR2 is SYDVKM. V gave up 3 bases and J gave up 0 bases, with 17 bases separating them. The CDR3 nucleotides are TGTGCCAGCAGTTTGTATGCAGGGATAATGCCGAACACCGGGGAGCTGTTTTTT. It is translated as CASSLYAGIMPNTGELFF.

The chain uses TRBV7-3 and TRBJ2-1, with 8 nucleotides matching TRBD2. The CDR3 loop spans 16 amino acids. Germline V gene lookup returns CDR1 SGHTA and CDR2 FQGTGA. The trim removed 5 bases at V and 15 bases at J, leaving 21 bases unmatched. CDR3 in DNA: TGTGCCAGCAGCCCTAATACGGCGGGAGGAACCTACAAAAGGTTCTTC. Protein product: CASSPNTAGGTYKRFF.

The chain recombines TRBV4-1 with TRBJ1-3; maybe TRBD1 (5 bases). Germline CDR1 is MGHRA and CDR2 is YSYEKL. With 3 bases removed from V and 2 bases from J, the gap between germline ends came to 17 bases. This CDR3 region has 17 residues. The CDR3 bases are TGCGCCAGCAGCCACCCCTCGGGGGGGGAAGCTGGAAACACCATATATTTT. Translation: CASSHPSGGEAGNTIYF.

V gene TRBV18 combines with J gene TRBJ1-4; maybe TRBD1 (5 bases). The germline V gene encodes CDR1 KGHSH and CDR2 LQKENI. This CDR3 is built from 14 residues. The germline V and J ends were trimmed by 1 base and 5 bases, with 8 bases remaining between them. The CDR3 DNA reads TGTGCCAGCTCACCACAGGGGTCCAATGAAAAACTGTTTTTT. Its translation is CASSPQGSNEKLFF.

The chain couples TRBV7-2 to TRBJ1-5; the D is unclear. The V and J ends lost 0 bases and 4 bases respectively, with 4 bases between them. The CDR3 totals 13 residues. Germline CDR1 is SGHTA and CDR2 is FQGNSA. The CDR3 DNA reads as TGTGCCAGCAGCTTAGCAGCTAATCAGCCCCAGCATTTT. It yields the protein CASSLAANQPQHF.

The chain employs TRBV5-1 and TRBJ2-1, with 10 bases aligning to TRBD1. The germline V gene has CDR1 SGHRS and CDR2 YFSETQ. CDR3 length: 14 amino acids. J was trimmed by 2 bases and V by 8 bases; bases with no gene match: 4. CDR3 protein: CASTGQGAYNEQFF. In DNA form, the CDR3 reads TGCGCCAGTACCGGACAGGGGGCCTACAATGAGCAGTTCTTC.

The chain couples TRBV6-2 or TRBV6-3 to TRBJ1-6, with D maybe TRBD1 (5 bases). This CDR3 is built from 16 residues. V lost 6 bases and J lost 7, with 19 bases in between. Germline assignment: CDR1 MNHEY and CDR2 SVGEGT. For the CDR3, the DNA is TGTGCCAGCAGCCCTGTCGGCGGGGCCGGAAATTCACCCCTCCACTTT. This codes for CASSPVGGAGNSPLHF.

The V gene is TRBV7-9, the J gene TRBJ2-2; 15 nucleotides align to TRBD2. The ends lost 4 bases at V and 6 bases at J; junction bases unmatched: 9. This CDR3 is built from 18 residues. Germline assignment: CDR1 SEHNR and CDR2 FQNEAQ (reference sequence). In DNA, the CDR3 is TGTGCCAGCAGCTCCGGACTAGCGGGAGGGCGGGTAGCCGGGGAGCTGTTTTTT. It translates to CASSSGLAGGRVAGELFF.

The chain combines TRBV9 with TRBJ2-3; TRBD1 is a possible D gene (5 bases). The CDR3 covers 15 residues. Per the germline V gene, CDR1 is SGDLS and CDR2 is YYNGEE. Trimming shortened V by 3 bases and J by 3 bases, and 14 bases separated the two germline ends. The CDR3: CASSASWGWTDTQYF. The CDR3 DNA is TGTGCCAGCAGCGCGTCGTGGGGCTGGACAGATACGCAGTATTTT.

The V gene is TRBV6-5, the J gene TRBJ1-6; possible D gene TRBD1, 5 bases. This CDR3 has 14 residues. The V end lost 8 bases, the J end lost 5 bases, and 13 bases lay between the germline ends. The germline gives CDR1 MNHEY, CDR2 SVGAGI. The DNA of the CDR3 is TGTGCCAGCCGCACGACAGCCGATAATTCACCCCTCCACTTT. As protein: CASRTTADNSPLHF.

The chain joins TRBV28 to TRBJ2-2; 10 nucleotides align to TRBD1. Per germline, CDR1 MDHEN and CDR2 SYDVKM. The V segment lost 5 bases and the J segment 1 base; nucleotides outside the gene matches: 10. The CDR3 contains 18 residues. The CDR3 DNA follows: TGTGCCAGCAGTAACCGGGACAGGGGAGAGAGGAACACCGGGGAGCTGTTTTTT. Its protein product is CASSNRDRGERNTGELFF.

This clone was observed a single time. This chain links TRBV6-5 with TRBJ1-3; D gene unclear. The CDR3 loop spans 14 amino acids. Germline V gives CDR1 MNHEY, CDR2 SVGAGI. Trimming removed 7 bases from V and 4 bases from J, with 14 bases in between. CDR3 sequence: CASKASGSGNTIYF. DNA for the CDR3: TGTGCCAGCAAAGCTTCAGGATCCGGAAACACCATATATTTT.

The chain is built from TRBV25-1 and TRBJ2-5; 11 bases match TRBD2. Looked up from germline, CDR1 is MGHDK and CDR2 is SYGVNS. The CDR3 runs to 14 residues. J gave up 3 bases and V 4 bases, and 1 base lay outside the gene matches. The DNA of the CDR3 is TGTGCCAGCAGTGTAGCGGGAGGGAAAGAGACCCAGTACTTC. Translated: CASSVAGGKETQYF.

The chain couples TRBV10-3 to TRBJ2-7; a weak D match, TRBD1 (6 bases). V dropped 6 bases and J dropped 2 bases, with 11 bases sitting between them. The CDR3 runs to 13 residues. Germline V gene lookup returns CDR1 ENHRY and CDR2 SYGVKD. The CDR3 DNA reads TGTGCCATCAGCCCGGGACAAACCTACGAGCAGTACTTC. It is translated as CAISPGQTYEQYF.

The J gene is TRBJ2-1, the V gene TRBV3-1 (or the pseudogene TRBV3-2), with TRBD2 matching 7 bases. V lost 0 bases and J lost 7; bases outside the gene matches: 6. This CDR3 region has 15 residues. From germline, CDR1 is LGHDT and CDR2 YNNKEL (reference sequence). The CDR3 loop reads CASSQDPRLANEQFF. The CDR3 bases are TGTGCCAGCAGCCAAGACCCCCGACTAGCTAATGAGCAGTTCTTC.